This T cell receptor (beta chain) originates from a study of T cell responses to AZD1222 COVID-19 vaccine. Here immunoSEQ multiplex PCR was the method, and the copy in TCRdb shows in-frame clones only, minus some. This table has fewer than 110,000 clones, about 90% appearing once. The germline V gene has CDR1 DFQATT and CDR2 SNEGSKA (reference sequence). Trimming took 5 bases from V and 10 from J, leaving 13 bases between them. The CDR3 contains 11 residues. Study-wide points: AZD1222 recipients seropositive at baseline numbered only five to seven. Repertoire collection took place solely once the T cell response had peaked. Mapped onto spike, vaccine-associated CD4 TCRs spanned it and were dominant at 160-218 and 743-854. Donors, mostly white British, included more females; clonal diversity was possibly underestimated.

Details on this clone: Its antigen is not known.

The rearrangement links TRBV20-1 to TRBJ2-3; D ambiguous. The material sequenced was peripheral blood, taken 28 days after the second AZD1222 dose. This TCR came from an adult who received the AZD1222 COVID-19 vaccine. The CDR3 bases are TGCAGTGCTCCTATACTGGGATCGCAGTATTTT. Translation: CSAPILGSQYF.